This section outlines one T cell receptor (beta chain) sequence together with its context. The CDR3 sequence is 16 residues long. The junction had 12 bases not matched to a gene; V was cut back by 4 bases and J by 3 bases. Germline V CDR1 and CDR2: SGHRS, YFSETQ. Sequenced by immunoSEQ multiplex PCR; TCRdb stores in-frame clones only, minus some. The sample holds 63,000 or so clones, roughly 96% seen once. These data are taken from a study of shared T cell receptors in the human thymus. The TCR was taken from a human donor. The rearrangement joins TRBV5-1 to TRBJ1-2; TRBD1 agrees at 7 bases. The sequenced sample consisted of thymocytes. The CDR3 DNA follows: TGCGCCAGCAGCCCACTCAGGGGGGAAGCTGACTATGGCTACACCTTC. Its translation is CASSPLRGEADYGYTF.